Listed below are T cell receptor beta chains from one sample, sequenced in a study of metastatic and nonmetastatic thyroid tumors. TCRdb re-clonotyped the PCR reads via MiXCR. The table includes approximately 35,000 clones, roughly a third detected once. The source material was tumor tissue. These receptors all stem from a female donor with papillary thyroid cancer or a benign thyroid nodule (not recorded which). Some clones in this sample may be carry-over from other donors' samples. Both conserved end residues are part of each CDR3. Each record gives: CDR3 protein, CDR3 DNA, J gene, V gene, D gene, clone size. The D gene is left open where the match is weak. Only some rows state a clone size, as once, few, many or a class for expanded clones.

CASGPRGNYGYTF TGCGCCAGCGGGCCGAGGGGAAACTATGGCTACACCTTC TRBJ1-2 TRBV5-1 NA NA
CASSLGPAAYNEQFF TGTGCCAGCAGCTTAGGTCCGGCCGCCTACAATGAGCAGTTCTTC TRBJ2-1 TRBV11-2 NA NA
CASSQGEIAGALLNTQYF TGCGCCAGCAGCCAAGGGGAGATCGCGGGGGCCCTTTTAAATACGCAGTATTTT TRBJ2-3 TRBV4-1 NA few
CASSGGLAGDGEQFF TGCGCCAGCAGTGGGGGACTAGCGGGAGACGGTGAGCAGTTCTTC TRBJ2-1 TRBV10-1 TRBD2 few
CASAANTGELFF TGTGCCAGCGCCGCGAACACCGGGGAGCTGTTTTTT TRBJ2-2 TRBV6-1 NA few
CASSPAWGTGGNTEAFF TGTGCCAGCAGCCCCGCCTGGGGGACAGGGGGAAACACTGAAGCTTTCTTT TRBJ1-1 TRBV11-2 TRBD1 NA
CSAQSGIQYF TGCAGTGCCCAGTCAGGCATTCAGTACTTC TRBJ2-4 TRBV20-1 NA NA
CASATGLDGELFF TGTGCCAGCGCGACAGGGCTTGACGGGGAGCTGTTTTTT TRBJ2-2 TRBV18 TRBD1 NA
CASSLDGAEQYF TGTGCCAGCAGCTTAGATGGGGCCGAGCAGTACTTC TRBJ2-7 TRBV7-9 NA NA
CASSPYLNTEAFF TGTGCCAGCAGTCCGTACTTGAACACTGAAGCTTTCTTT TRBJ1-1 TRBV7-2 NA NA
CASSPDWQGGSPLHF TGTGCCAGCAGCCCGGATTGGCAGGGAGGCTCACCCCTCCACTTT TRBJ1-6 TRBV6-1 NA few
CASSFAGIGFRGYTF TGTGCCAGCAGTTTCGCGGGTATTGGTTTTCGTGGCTACACCTTC TRBJ1-2 TRBV27 NA NA
CASSTTDSSYEQYF TGCGCCAGCAGCACGACGGATAGCTCCTACGAGCAGTACTTC TRBJ2-7 TRBV4-1 NA NA
CASSLAGAQGETQYF TGCGCCAGCAGCTTGGCAGGGGCTCAGGGGGAGACCCAGTACTTC TRBJ2-5 TRBV5-1 NA once
CAISERAYEQYF TGTGCCATCAGTGAGCGGGCCTACGAGCAGTACTTC TRBJ2-7 TRBV10-3 NA NA
CASSYGTTYEQYF TGTGCCAGCAGTTACGGCACTACCTACGAGCAGTACTTC TRBJ2-7 TRBV6-2/TRBV6-3 NA few
CASSESADTQYF TGTGCCAGCAGTGAATCTGCAGATACGCAGTATTTT TRBJ2-3 TRBV2 NA NA
CASSAGGGSGNTIYF TGCGCCAGCAGCGCAGGGGGCGGCTCTGGAAACACCATATATTTT TRBJ1-3 TRBV5-1 TRBD1 NA